The next 10 T cell receptor beta chains were all read from a single sample in a study of regulatory T cells in long-lasting Graves disease. The authors built TCR beta libraries using iRepertoire HTBI primers and Arm-PCR of CDR3 regions. TCRdb reprocessed the multiplex PCR reads via MiXCR and lists one record per CDR3 protein. Altogether fewer than 550,000 distinct CDR3 sequences are present, roughly 15% being singletons, with the ten largest covering 20% to 25%. Time point described: newly diagnosed GD, antithyroid drugs for less than 3 months. PBMCs were the source of the RNA used for TCR sequencing. This sample was shared with a second study, whose subject was T cells in Graves' hyperthyroidism and ophthalmopathy.

The specimen comprised peripheral blood mononuclear cells (PBMCs), sampled at new diagnosis, from a patient treated with antithyroid drugs. The source is a woman between 18 and 29 years old with Graves disease.

The chain has TRBV15 and TRBJ2-2; 8 bases match TRBD2. V was pared by 5 bases and J by 6 bases, with 11 bases of the junction left unmatched. This CDR3 has 16 residues. Germline V CDR1 and CDR2: LNHNV, YYDKDF (reference sequence). CDR3 sequence: CATSDGRAFGAGELFF. The CDR3 DNA is TGTGCCACCAGCGACGGGAGGGCGTTTGGTGCCGGGGAGCTGTTTTTT.

The J gene is TRBJ1-2, the V gene TRBV4-3; D gene unclear. Deletions cut 2 bases from V and 3 bases from J, with 10 bases between. The germline CDR1 and CDR2 sequences are LGHNA and YSLEER. The CDR3 spans 14 residues. CDR3 nucleotide sequence: TGCGCCAGCAGCCAAAATAACGCTTACTATGGCTACACCTTC. This gives the protein CASSQNNAYYGYTF.

This clonotype was counted ten times or more. The rearrangement links TRBV7-6 to TRBJ1-5, with a weak D call TRBD1 (5 bases). This CDR3 comprises 13 residues. Germline CDR1 is SGHVS and CDR2 is FNYEAQ. The V and J ends lost 4 bases and 5 bases respectively, with 9 bases between them. The CDR3 sequence: CASSSQQDQPQHF. CDR3 DNA: TGTGCCAGCAGCTCCCAACAGGATCAGCCCCAGCATTTT.

For this clonotype: A junction end diverges from the germline sequence, so it may reflect a read error. This chain uses TRBV11-3 with TRBJ2-1; weak D call: TRBD2 (6 bases). CDR1 is SGHNT and CDR2 is YENEEA in the germline V gene. This CDR3 has 19 residues. CDR3 sequence reads: CASSHNRGSSASVYDEQFF. In DNA, the CDR3 is TGTGCCAGCAGCCACAACCGTGGGTCTAGCGCCTCGGTCTACGATGAGCAGTTCTTC.

As concerns this clonotype: A read error is possible here, since a much larger clone lies one base away. This chain uses TRBV20-1 with TRBJ2-7; 9 bases fit TRBD2. Per germline, CDR1 DFQATT and CDR2 SNEGSKA (reference sequence). This CDR3 is built from 14 residues. CDR3: CSARGTSPPLEHYF. The CDR3 DNA reads as TGCAGTGCTAGGGGGACTAGCCCTCCTCTTGAGCATTACTTC.

This clonotype was seen at least ten times. The chain recombines TRBV3-1 with TRBJ1-2; no firm D call. The CDR3 loop spans 13 amino acids. Per germline, CDR1 LGHDT and CDR2 YNNKEL (reference sequence). Between the trimmed V and J ends, which lost 4 bases and 3 bases, there was a span of 9 bases. CDR3 nucleotide sequence: TGTGCCAGCAGCCTTGGACGTCACTATGGCTACACCTTC. It codes for CASSLGRHYGYTF.

This clonotype showed up many times. V and J are TRBV7-8 and TRBJ2-1; no definite D call. Trimming stripped 1 base from V and 4 bases from J, with 14 bases between. This CDR3 comprises 16 residues. Germline V gives CDR1 SGHVS, CDR2 FQNEAQ. The CDR3 nucleotides read TGTGCCAGCAGCTTAGTGTCCGCCGGACCTTACAATGAGCAGTTCTTC. This gives the protein CASSLVSAGPYNEQFF.

This clonotype was counted a few times. The rearrangement joins TRBV28 to TRBJ2-1; 14 bases map to TRBD2. The germline V gene has CDR1 MDHEN and CDR2 SYDVKM. Trimming removed 1 base from V and 6 bases from J; junction bases left unmatched: 8. The CDR3 spans 18 residues. The CDR3, as DNA: TGTGCCAGCAGTTTATTGCGCCGACTAGCGGGAGGGTTCAATGAGCAGTTCTTC. This sequence encodes CASSLLRRLAGGFNEQFF. Together with reference TRBV28 and TRBJ2-1, the CDR3 gives the full variable domain: DVKVTQSSRYLVKRTGEKVFLECVQDMDHENMFWYRQDPGLGLRLIYFSYDVKMKEKGDIPEGYSVSREKKERFSLILESASTNQTSMYLCASSLLRRLAGGFNEQFFGPGTRLTVL.

As regards this clonotype: A single base separates this from a much larger clone, so it may be a read error. The genes are TRBV27 and TRBJ1-4, with D perhaps matching TRBD1 (5 bases). V lost 4 bases and J 8 bases, leaving 23 bases between the germline ends. Germline V gives CDR1 MNHEY, CDR2 SMNVEV (reference sequence). CDR3 length: 17 amino acids. The CDR3 bases are TGTGCCAGCAGTTACCCCATGGGGGGGGAGGTGTCAGAAAAACTGTTTTTT. This translates into CASSYPMGGEVSEKLFF.

The CDR3: CASSLDQGPVEAFF. DNA of the CDR3: TGTGCCAGCAGCTTGGATCAGGGGCCGGTTGAAGCTTTCTTT. The chain joins TRBV5-8 to TRBJ1-1, with D possibly TRBD1 on 6 matching bases. The CDR3 contains 14 residues. The germline gives CDR1 SGHTS, CDR2 YDEGEE. The V end lost 0 bases, the J end lost 7 bases, and 13 bases lay between the germline ends. The complete variable domain, with remaining parts taken from reference TRBV5-8 and TRBJ1-1, reads EAGVTQSPTHLIKTRGQQATLRCSPISGHTSVYWYQQALGLGLQFLLWYDEGEERNRGNFPPRFSGRQFPNYSSELNVNALELEDSALYLCASSLDQGPVEAFFGQGTRLTVV.